This T cell receptor beta chain appears in the sequencing data of a study of a mutant IDH1 vaccine in newly diagnosed glioma. The CDR3 sequence is 14 residues long. Time point given: week 5, during vaccination. Every vaccine dose comprised 300 ug of mutant IDH1 20-mer peptide plus topical imiquimod. The repertoire was sequenced with immunoSEQ multiplex PCR; TCRdb's copy has only in-frame clones and lacks some. The data hold 39,000 or so clones, with approximately 78% observed a single time. For this clone: Antigen: not known.

The sample was PBMCs, taken from a glioma patient whose treatment included an IDH1 peptide vaccine. The sequence was collected from a man in his forties with glioma. V is TRBV21-1 and J is TRBJ1-5. TRBV21-1 is termed a pseudogene. For the CDR3, the DNA is TGTGCCAGCAGCAAAGCCCCGGGGTCTAAGCCCCAGCATTTT. This translates into CASSKAPGSKPQHF.